This TCR beta chain is from a study of cytomegalovirus exposure and HLA in healthy donors. General study results and limits: The study dropped some indistinguishable V segments, TRBV6-2 and TRBV6-3 among them.

With 60 Vbeta and 13 Jbeta primers, the PCR was carried out. TCRdb's copy holds only in-frame clones and misses some; the assay was immunoSEQ multiplex PCR. This sample has 65,000 to 95,000 clones; approximately 78% occur once, and the top ten carry 2.5%. Comments on this clone: Its antigen is undetermined.

The germline V gene encodes CDR1 LNHDA and CDR2 SQIVND (reference sequence). V lost 3 bases and J 11 bases, leaving 22 bases between the germline ends. This CDR3 has 15 amino acids. Material for sequencing was PBMCs. This clonotype was sampled from a male donor in good health and CMV-seropositive. The rearrangement joins TRBV19 to TRBJ1-1; D gene ambiguous. The CDR3 DNA reads TGTGCCAGTAGTATCAGAGGGCAGGCGGTCTTCGACGCTTTCTTT. This codes for CASSIRGQAVFDAFF.